The clone carrying this T cell receptor beta chain was counted at least ten times. No antigen is known for it. This sample was taken from a study of T cell repertoires in cytomegalovirus infection. Study as a whole: Indications of both CMV infection and matching HLA type were provided by public TCR beta signatures.

TCRdb analysed the reads with MiXCR anew, one entry per CDR3 protein. The table has about 310,000 distinct CDR3 sequences, 9.6% seen once. Germline V gene lookup returns CDR1 MNHEY and CDR2 SVGAGI. CDR3 size: 14 residues. V shed 6 bases and J 4 bases; nucleotides not matched to a gene: 6. Study-wide results and caveats: Using cumulative public TCR beta family frequency, the authors identified those who carried CMV together with the relevant HLA. Dominating the ex vivo response were HLA-C-restricted CMV-specific TCR beta clonotypes.

The chain combines TRBV6-5 with TRBJ1-3, with 7 bases matching TRBD1. The clonotype comes from a human donor in good health (CMV status not recorded). Some clones in this sample may be carry-over from other donors' samples. Sequenced input: PBMCs. The CDR3 DNA sequence: TGTGCCAGCAGCTCCGACAGGGCCGGAAACACCATATATTTT. Translation gives CASSSDRAGNTIYF.